One sample yielded the 17 T cell receptor beta chains listed below, sequenced in a study of blood T cell repertoires in COVID-19 (TCRdb year 2020). Libraries were constructed by the immunoSEQ multiplex PCR assay. TCRdb obtained this table from immuneACCESS and retained in-frame rearrangements with V and J assigned. These tables miss some clones; where compared with another copy, unresolved V genes account for less than half of the shortfall, and the remainder is unexplained. The sample table lists some 150,000 clones, about nine tenths of them with a count of one. The ten top clones hold more than 3.5% of the sample. Sequencing was done on a sample of PBMCs or T cells enriched from blood (not recorded which). Receptors originate from a man between 45 and 60 years old who had recovered from COVID-19.

The rearrangement links TRBV10-3 to TRBJ1-1, with a possible D match to TRBD1 (5 bases). CDR3 length: 15 residues. V was trimmed by 5 bases and J by 6 bases, leaving 19 bases between them. Germline CDR1 is ENHRY and CDR2 is SYGVKD. CDR3 region: CAISPTGGGLPEAFF. The CDR3 DNA sequence: TGTGCCATCAGTCCAACGGGGGGGGGTTTGCCTGAAGCTTTCTTT.

The sample holds one count of this clone. J is TRBJ1-1 and V is TRBV28; D gene uncertain. CDR1 is MDHEN and CDR2 is SYDVKM in the germline V gene. The V gene lost 2 bases and the J gene lost 10 bases, with 14 bases spanning the gap. The length of the CDR3 is 13 residues. CDR3 coding DNA: TGTGCCAGCAGTTTAAACCGGGGTTATGGAGCTTTCTTT. Translating gives CASSLNRGYGAFF.

The chain is built from TRBV21-1 and TRBJ2-7; the table's D call, TRBD1, was not checked against the DNA. TRBV21-1 is an annotated pseudogene. This CDR3 is 15 amino acids long. Here the CDR3 reads CASSRQGTGFYEQYF. In DNA, the CDR3 is TGTGCCAGCAGCAGACAGGGGACAGGGTTTTACGAGCAGTACTTC.

The chain has TRBV7-2 and TRBJ1-2, with D perhaps TRBD1 (6 bases). V gave up 5 bases and J gave up 4 bases, with 17 bases separating them. The V gene's germline CDR1 is SGHTA and CDR2 FQGNSA. The CDR3 has 15 residues. The CDR3, as DNA: TGTGCCAGCAGCCCTCAGTTGGTAGGGGGCTATGGCTACACCTTC. Translation gives CASSPQLVGGYGYTF.

This clone was seen only once. The J gene is TRBJ2-2, the V gene TRBV7-9, with TRBD2 as a possible D gene (5 bases). The CDR3 loop spans 17 amino acids. Germline values: CDR1 SEHNR, CDR2 FQNEAQ (reference sequence). Trimming took 3 bases from V and 4 from J, leaving 18 bases between them. The CDR3 reads CASSFLFSIASTGELFF. The CDR3 nucleotides read TGTGCCAGCAGCTTTCTCTTTTCAATAGCGTCCACCGGGGAGCTGTTTTTT.

The chain links TRBV5-1 to TRBJ2-5; 12 positions agree with TRBD2. The CDR3 is 16 amino acids. With 5 bases clipped from V and 5 bases from J, the junction kept 10 bases outside the gene matches. The germline V gene encodes CDR1 SGHRS and CDR2 YFSETQ. The CDR3 protein is CASSLKTSGSGETQYF. As DNA, the CDR3 is TGCGCCAGCAGTCTTAAGACTAGCGGGAGTGGGGAGACCCAGTACTTC.

The chain is built from TRBV7-6 and TRBJ2-2; D might be TRBD1 (6 bases). The CDR3 consists of 16 residues. V was pared by 4 bases and J by 0 bases, with 12 bases between. Germline V gene sequence: CDR1 SGHVS, CDR2 FNYEAQ. CDR3 sequence: CASSSGTSSNTGELFF. The CDR3 DNA is TGTGCCAGCAGCTCAGGGACATCATCGAACACCGGGGAGCTGTTTTTT.

V is TRBV5-1 and J is TRBJ2-7; tentative D call: TRBD1 (8 bases). Germline loops: CDR1 SGHRS, CDR2 YFSETQ. The CDR3 is 14 residues long. Deletions cut 3 bases from V and 4 bases from J, with 14 bases between. The DNA for the CDR3 is TGCGCCAGCAGCTCACAGGGGGGGTCTTACGAGCAGTACGTC. Protein product: CASSSQGGSYEQYV.

The genes are TRBV19 and TRBJ2-7; the D gene is possibly TRBD1 (5 bases). The CDR3 consists of 14 residues. Trimming left V 3 bases short and J 1 base short, with 10 bases between. Germline CDR1 LNHDA, CDR2 SQIVND (reference sequence). The CDR3 loop is CASSMLGRSYEQYF. CDR3 nucleotide sequence: TGTGCCAGTAGTATGCTGGGGCGGTCCTACGAGCAGTACTTC. The whole variable domain, filled in from reference TRBV19 and TRBJ2-7, reads DGGITQSPKYLFRKEGQNVTLSCEQNLNHDAMYWYRQDPGQGLRLIYYSQIVNDFQKGDIAEGYSVSREKKESFPLTVTSAQKNPTAFYLCASSMLGRSYEQYFGPGTRLTVT.

The chain joins TRBV5-1 to TRBJ1-1; 9 bases map to TRBD1. In germline, CDR1 is SGHRS, CDR2 YFSETQ. V lost 2 bases to trimming and J lost 2 bases; unmatched junction nucleotides: 4. This CDR3 is 15 amino acids long. The CDR3 sequence: CASSFGGQGNTEAFF. DNA for the CDR3: TGCGCCAGCAGCTTTGGGGGACAGGGAAACACTGAAGCTTTCTTT.

The chain employs TRBV19 and TRBJ2-3, with 8 positions matching TRBD1. This CDR3 is built from 15 residues. J gave up 4 bases and V 5 bases, and 8 bases lay outside the gene matches. Germline values: CDR1 LNHDA, CDR2 SQIVND (reference sequence). For the CDR3, the DNA is TGTGCCAGTAGTCCCCGGCAGGGGGCCGCAGATACGCAGTATTTT. Residues: CASSPRQGAADTQYF.

This chain joins TRBV7-6 and TRBJ1-1; D is ambiguous. Per germline, CDR1 SGHVS and CDR2 FNYEAQ. CDR3 length equals 15 residues. V lost 6 bases to trimming and J lost 1 base, with 15 bases between them. The CDR3 here is CASRLSEGSNTEAFF. The DNA for the CDR3 is TGTGCCAGCAGGTTGTCGGAGGGATCGAACACTGAAGCTTTCTTT.

V gene TRBV4-2 combines with J gene TRBJ2-3, with 9 positions matching TRBD2. V shed 5 bases and J 2 bases; nucleotides not matched to a gene: 5. The CDR3 extends over 15 amino acids. CDR1 and CDR2 (germline): LGHNA, YNFKEQ. CDR3 protein: CASSTAGGSTDTQYF. The CDR3 bases are TGTGCCAGCAGCACAGCGGGGGGTTCCACAGATACGCAGTATTTT.

This chain connects TRBV19 to TRBJ2-3, with D possibly TRBD2 on 5 matching bases. The ends were cut back, 9 bases at V and 3 bases at J, with 16 bases in the middle. The CDR3 has 14 amino acids. CDR1 is LNHDA, CDR2 SQIVND, per germline (reference sequence). CDR3 in DNA: TGTGCCAGCCTCGATCGGGGTACTACAGATACGCAGTATTTT. It is translated as CASLDRGTTDTQYF.

The V gene is TRBV2, the J gene TRBJ2-1; 7 nucleotides match TRBD2. The CDR3 consists of 16 residues. CDR1 and CDR2 from the germline V gene are SNHLY and FYNNEI. V trimming: 4 bases; J trimming: 1 base; junction bases outside the gene matches: 7. The CDR3, as DNA: TGTGCCAGCAGTGTTTCTAGCGGATTTTCCTACAATGAGCAGTTCTTC. It translates to CASSVSSGFSYNEQFF. The full variable domain, completed using reference TRBV2 and TRBJ2-1, is EPEVTQTPSHQVTQMGQEVILRCVPISNHLYFYWYRQILGQKVEFLVSFYNNEISEKSEIFDDQFSVERPDGSNFTLKIRSTKLEDSAMYFCASSVSSGFSYNEQFFGPGTRLTVL.

The chain couples TRBV7-2 to TRBJ1-1, with TRBD1 identical over 7 bases. The length of the CDR3 is 13 residues. Germline V gives CDR1 SGHTA, CDR2 FQGNSA. V dropped 1 base and J dropped 5; count of bases not matched to a gene: 1. The CDR3 coding sequence is TGTGCCAGCAGCTTAGACAGGGGTACTGAAGCTTTCTTT. Translated, it gives CASSLDRGTEAFF. Full variable domain (remainder filled in from reference TRBV7-2 and TRBJ1-1): GAGVSQSPSNKVTEKGKDVELRCDPISGHTALYWYRQSLGQGLEFLIYFQGNSAPDKSGLPSDRFSAERTGGSVSTLTIQRTQQEDSAVYLCASSLDRGTEAFFGQGTRLTVV.

This clone was counted a few times. The rearrangement joins TRBV6-5 to TRBJ1-1, with 12 bases that match TRBD1. With 2 bases clipped from V and 10 bases from J, the junction kept 11 bases outside the gene matches. The CDR3 consists of 16 residues. Germline lookup yields CDR1 MNHEY and CDR2 SVGAGI. The CDR3 DNA reads as TGTGCCAGCAGTTACGAACCTCCGGGACAGGGGGCTGTAGCTTTCTTT. Amino acids: CASSYEPPGQGAVAFF.